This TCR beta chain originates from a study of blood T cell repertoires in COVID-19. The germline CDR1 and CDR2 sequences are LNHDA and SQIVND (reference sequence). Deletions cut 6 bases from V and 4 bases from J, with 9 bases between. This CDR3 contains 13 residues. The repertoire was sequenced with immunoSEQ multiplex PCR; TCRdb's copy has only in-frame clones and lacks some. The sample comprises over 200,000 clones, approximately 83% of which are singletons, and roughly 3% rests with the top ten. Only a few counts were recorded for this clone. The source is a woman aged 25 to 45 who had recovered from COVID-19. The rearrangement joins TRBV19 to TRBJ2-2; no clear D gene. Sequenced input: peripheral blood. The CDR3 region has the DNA TGTGCCAGTAGCACGACACTCACCGGGGAGCTGTTTTTT. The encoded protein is CASSTTLTGELFF.